Listed here is a single T cell receptor beta chain. Time point: peripheral blood 6 weeks after treatment start. The data belong to a study of PD-L1 blockade in urothelial cancer. About the study: Prior chemotherapy regimens per patient numbered 0 to 3. Blood was subjected to analysis at 3 weeks (second dose) and 6 weeks following treatment start. When blood samples were assessed, the median T cell count was approximately 140,000.

Germline lookup yields CDR1 SEHNR and CDR2 FQNEAQ (reference sequence). Trimming stripped 7 bases from V and 1 base from J, with 7 bases between. This CDR3 has 12 residues. Sequenced by immunoSEQ multiplex PCR; TCRdb stores in-frame clones only, minus some. The sample holds 45,000 to 60,000 clones; more than 70% are singletons and the top ten take 2.4%. This sequence was found in a man in his 60s with urothelial cancer. The V call is TRBV7-9, the J call TRBJ1-1; possibly TRBD1 for D (6 bases). The sequenced sample was PBMCs, obtained around atezolizumab (anti-PD-L1) treatment. The CDR3 spells CASNRANTEAFF. In nucleotides, the CDR3 is TGTGCCAGCAACAGGGCGAACACTGAAGCTTTCTTT.